The next 8 T cell receptor beta chains were all read from a single sample in a study of post-analysis software for immune sequencing data. Overall study findings and caveats: Five or six TRBV segments, TRBV5-6, TRBV5-1 and TRBV20-1 among them, were found more frequent in patients than controls.

Which antigens these TCRs recognize remains unknown. Prepared TCR beta cDNA libraries contained unique molecular identifiers. MiXCR, run by TCRdb on the PCR reads, gives a single entry per CDR3 protein. The sample lists roughly 620,000 distinct CDR3 sequences; about 40% were seen once. Input material: blood. The source is a girl under 18 with multiple sclerosis.

The J gene is TRBJ2-5, the V gene TRBV20-1; TRBD1 might be the D (6 bases). The DNA matches TRBJ2-7 better at its end, which makes the J call doubtful. Germline V gene sequence: CDR1 DFQATT, CDR2 SNEGSKA (reference sequence). The CDR3 has 13 amino acids. The chain's CDR3 is CSAQGGGGYEQYF. The DNA of the CDR3 is TGCAGTGCTCAAGGGGGTGGAGGTTACGAGCAGTACTTC.

This clonotype appeared once. The rearrangement links TRBV27 to TRBJ2-1; D may be TRBD1 (6 bases). V lost 8 bases and J 8 bases, leaving 16 bases between the germline ends. Germline-derived CDR1 and CDR2 are MNHEY and SMNVEV (reference sequence). This CDR3 contains 13 residues. The CDR3 bases are TGTGCCAGCCTAAGGGGGAAGGGGGATGAGCAGTTCTTC. Protein sequence: CASLRGKGDEQFF.

V gene TRBV4-1 combines with J gene TRBJ2-7; perhaps TRBD1 as D (6 bases). Germline V gene lookup returns CDR1 MGHRA and CDR2 YSYEKL. This CDR3 has 16 residues. V lost 1 base to trimming and J lost 2 bases, with 15 bases between them. The chain's CDR3 is CASSQGLWGQAYEQYF. DNA for the CDR3: TGCGCCAGCAGCCAAGGTCTGTGGGGACAAGCCTACGAGCAGTACTTC.

The rearrangement links TRBV11-2 to TRBJ2-7; TRBD2 matches 7 bases. The CDR3 is made up of 15 amino acids. The V segment lost 0 bases and the J segment 2 bases; nucleotides outside the gene matches: 4. Germline V gene sequence: CDR1 SGHAT, CDR2 FQNNGV. The CDR3 region is CASSLDPAGTYEQYF. The CDR3, as DNA: TGTGCCAGCAGCTTAGATCCAGCGGGAACCTACGAGCAGTACTTC.

This chain links TRBV7-6 with TRBJ1-1, with 10 bases matching TRBD1. Germline V gene sequence: CDR1 SGHVS, CDR2 FNYEAQ. The CDR3 spans 15 residues. V shed 4 bases, J shed 4 bases, and the junction held 6 bases outside the gene matches. The CDR3 DNA reads TGTGCCAGCAGCTCTCCGGGACAGGGGACCACTGAAGCTTTCTTT. This sequence encodes CASSSPGQGTTEAFF. The entire variable domain, with the rest obtained from reference TRBV7-6 and TRBJ1-1, is as follows: GAGVSQSPRYKVTKRGQDVALRCDPISGHVSLYWYRQALGQGPEFLTYFNYEAQQDKSGLPNDRFSAERPEGSISTLTIQRTEQRDSAMYRCASSSPGQGTTEAFFGQGTRLTVV.

This clonotype was recorded a few times. The chain employs TRBV12-3 or TRBV12-4 and TRBJ2-5; 10 bases align to TRBD1. The better agreement between TRBJ2-7 and the DNA end casts doubt on the J call. The CDR3 is made up of 12 amino acids. The CDR3 bases are TGTGCCAGCAAGGGACAGGGGAACGAGCAGTACTTC. Translating it yields CASKGQGNEQYF.

V and J are TRBV7-2 and TRBJ2-5; unclear D gene. The tail of the sequence fits TRBJ2-7 better, so the J call may be wrong. The CDR3 extends over 15 amino acids. Germline V gene sequence: CDR1 SGHTA, CDR2 FQGNSA. The CDR3 DNA sequence: TGTGCCAGCAGCTTAACCCCCTTTGTTTCGTACGAGCAGTACTTC. Its protein is CASSLTPFVSYEQYF.

The genes are TRBV25-1 and TRBJ2-3; 9 bases agree with TRBD2. The CDR3 is made up of 15 amino acids. Trimming at V came to 4 bases and at J to 1 base, leaving 3 bases not matched to a gene. Germline V gives CDR1 MGHDK, CDR2 SYGVNS. The CDR3 DNA reads as TGTGCCAGCAGTGCCCTAGCGGGGCGCACAGATACGCAGTATTTT. Its protein product is CASSALAGRTDTQYF.